The entry below gives a single TCR beta chain sequence along with its context. Its antigen is unknown. Within one base of it there is no much larger clone, and no base qualities were kept. TCR CDR3 regions were amplified from genomic DNA by multiplex PCR using the deep immunoSEQ assay. Extracted genomic DNA from each cell subset was spread evenly across all wells of several immunoSEQ 96-well plates, with each plate serving as a replicate. For sorted subsets, roughly 200 ng of genomic DNA, equivalent to 30,000 or so T cell genomes, went into each replicate PCR. Purified libraries were quantified with a Qubit 3.0 fluorometer, sized on a Bioanalyzer 2100, and re-quantified with the KAPA Library Quantification kit. Every immunoSEQ 96-well plate was sequenced on a separate single-read 150-cycle Illumina NextSeq 550 flow cell. In the original analysis: Because the immunoSEQ output held only junctional sequences and lacked quality scores, the filtering could not match the filtering applied to full-length reads. To assign V/J genes and CDR3, sequences were annotated against IMGT germline references using PyIR, a Python wrapper for IgBLAST v1.9. Reads with weak V/J assignments (E-value above 1e-6), missing CDR3, stop codons, out-of-frame junctions, or ambiguous translated residues were removed. V3J clonotypes were defined by identical inferred V gene, J gene, and CDR3 amino acid sequence. To compute the percentage overlap between repertoires, the number of shared unique clonotypes was divided by the size of the smaller repertoire. RTK rarefaction, the Chao1 estimator, and Recon v2.1 estimates of unobserved clonotypes were used to assess repertoire richness. For all TCRbeta clonotypes obtained by the gDNA method from a handful of donors, generation probabilities were computed with OLGA. Imported from immuneACCESS, the table was reduced by TCRdb to in-frame sequences with V and J called. These copies leave out some clones; in studies compared against another copy, an unresolved V gene accounts for under half, and the cause of the remainder is not known. V and J calls and clone size follow that table, whereas D and trimming were derived from the DNA. The sample table lists about 580,000 clones, 95% to 98% of them with a count of one. 0.3% of the sample belongs to the ten largest clones.

This specimen comes from a study of shared clonotypes between healthy human individuals (dated by TCRdb to 2018 to 2020). A note on the overall study: The cohort included three men and a couple of women between 18 and 49 years of age. Blood TCR repertoires of about 5 healthy adults were deeply sequenced to estimate repertoire size and the extent of clonotype sharing between individuals. Between about 0.94 and 8.9 billion PBMCs per donor were obtained by leukapheresis. For each donor, three plates each were used for CD4 naive and CD4 memory, two plates were used for CD8 naive, and one plate was used for CD8 memory. To increase sequencing depth and limit assay-specific biases, different laboratories used diverse techniques to prepare libraries and sequence TCR repertoires.

Broader findings and caveats from the paper: Larger estimated clonotype richness was generally found for naive subsets than for memory subsets. When a few donors were compared, the shared fraction of clonotypes was roughly 5% for naive CD4, 3.5% to 4% for naive CD8, about 2.5% for memory CD4, and around 0.4% for memory CD8. Pairwise subsampling led to the expectation that sequencing depth would affect the degree of clonotype sharing among donors. Even with the large sequencing depth, rarefaction of the sorted-subset datasets indicated that sequencing was incomplete. Sampling was restricted to blood, and TCR repertoires in tissues likely differ from the TCR repertoires found in blood. The genetic and exposure-history diversity represented was limited by the small number of donors. Clonotypes shared by all four sorted-subset donors showed higher generation probabilities than non-shared clonotypes.

For the CD8 naive samples, CD45RO-negative cells were positively selected for CCR7, yielding a CD45RA+CCR7+ population from which TemRA cells were excluded. The donors were healthy, HIV-negative adults who had no recently reported acute infections or vaccinations. All donors were Caucasian adults living in Nashville, Tennessee, USA. After blood collection by leukapheresis, PBMCs were isolated using Ficoll-Histopaque density gradient centrifugation and then cryopreserved in the vapor phase of liquid nitrogen. Analytical flow cytometry was used to check the purity and quantity of every magnetically sorted T cell population. From each sorted fraction, genomic DNA was isolated and quantified by UV absorbance on a Nanodrop 2000c. The specimen sequenced was naive CD8+ T cells sorted from blood. Interpreted using the paper, the cell subset or site label stands for: CD45RA+CCR7+. This TCR came from a young man in good health.

The CDR3 has the sequence CASSLVAGTEAFF. The DNA reads TGTGCCAGCAGCTTAGTGGCGGGCACTGAAGCTTTCTTT. The V gene is TRBV7-9 and the J gene is TRBJ1-1, with the D segment identity uncertain. The germline V gene (reference sequence) specifies SEHNR as CDR1 and FQNEAQ as CDR2. Inclusive of the bounding cysteine and phenylalanine, the CDR3 is 13 residues long. Only CDR3 DNA is held: 39 bases, read in frame from base 1. Cut back by 1 base and 4 bases, the V and J ends lie 7 bases apart.